This T cell receptor (beta chain) was profiled in a study of CD8 T cells in ankylosing spondylitis. This CDR3 contains 13 residues. Trimming left V 9 bases short and J 4 bases short, with 12 bases between. This clonotype was recorded at least ten times. A quantitative 5'-RACE method, one with molecular barcodes, was used to make TCR beta libraries. TCRdb re-analysed the 5' RACE reads in MiXCR, keeping a single row per CDR3 protein. The sample lists more than 150,000 distinct CDR3 sequences; 15% to 20% were seen once. Sequencing used blood, either unsorted or a sorted T cell fraction (not recorded which). This sequence joins TRBV12-3 or TRBV12-4 and TRBJ2-2; D uncertain. This TCR derives from a male donor aged 5 to 29 with ankylosing spondylitis or in good health (not recorded which). CDR3 loop: CASQLNPTGELFF. As DNA, the CDR3 is TGTGCCAGTCAGCTAAACCCCACCGGGGAGCTGTTTTTT.